These 6 T cell receptor beta chains share one sample of origin, sequenced in a study of response to subunit inactivated influenza vaccine. A single record per CDR3 protein comes from TCRdb applying MiXCR to the RT-PCR reads. The data hold more than 700,000 distinct CDR3 sequences, with 21% observed a single time. Sample: PBMCs from blood, taken roughly 5 days after vaccination. Every receptor here comes from a man aged 50 to 60 who received an inactivated influenza vaccine.

This rearrangement joins TRBV4-2 to TRBJ2-7; 9 bases line up with TRBD1. J lost 5 bases, V lost 8 bases, and 13 bases had no gene match. This CDR3 has 15 amino acids. Germline V gives CDR1 LGHNA, CDR2 YNFKEQ. DNA for the CDR3: TGTGCCAGCGGCCCCGGGGGGACAGGGTTCAACGAGCAGTACTTC. This sequence encodes CASGPGGTGFNEQYF.

This clonotype was seen a few times. The V and J genes are TRBV7-3 and TRBJ2-1; TRBD2 matches at 9 bases. The V gene end was trimmed by 6 bases and the J gene end by 4 bases; junction bases not matched to a gene: 7. The CDR3 extends over 15 amino acids. Germline lookup yields CDR1 SGHTA and CDR2 FQGTGA. CDR3 loop: CASSPIAGDYNEQFF. In DNA form, the CDR3 reads TGTGCCAGCAGTCCAATAGCGGGAGATTACAATGAGCAGTTCTTC.

The chain is built from TRBV28 and TRBJ1-2, with 8 bases matching TRBD1. The CDR3 contains 13 residues. V was clipped by 6 bases and J by 4 bases; unmatched bases: 4. In germline, CDR1 is MDHEN, CDR2 SYDVKM. Here the CDR3 reads CASSVRGPYGYTF. The CDR3 nucleotides read TGTGCCAGCAGCGTCAGGGGGCCCTATGGCTACACCTTC.

This clonotype has a count of ten or more. The chain uses TRBV28 and TRBJ1-6, with D tentatively TRBD1 (5 bases). Germline loops: CDR1 MDHEN, CDR2 SYDVKM. V was clipped by 2 bases and J by 13 bases, with 9 bases between them. The CDR3 runs to 12 residues. The CDR3 is CASSLVGAPLHF. The CDR3 nucleotides are TGTGCCAGCAGTTTAGTTGGGGCTCCCCTCCACTTT.

The chain couples TRBV20-1 to TRBJ2-3; weak D call: TRBD1 (7 bases). The ends were cut back, 3 bases at V and 2 bases at J, with 12 bases in the middle. The CDR3 length is 14 residues. The germline CDR1 and CDR2 sequences are DFQATT and SNEGSKA (reference sequence). This CDR3 reads CSASQGGATDTQYF. CDR3 DNA sequence: TGCAGTGCTAGTCAGGGGGGTGCCACAGATACGCAGTATTTT.

This clonotype was recorded a few times. This CDR3 is CASSQASRDRANQPQHF. The CDR3 DNA is TGTGCCAGCAGCCAAGCGAGTCGGGACAGGGCGAATCAGCCCCAGCATTTT. The chain links TRBV3-1 to TRBJ1-5, with 9 bases identical to TRBD1. V shed 1 base and J 4 bases; nucleotides not matched to a gene: 8. The CDR3 has 17 residues. CDR1 is LGHDT and CDR2 is YNNKEL in the germline V gene (reference sequence).